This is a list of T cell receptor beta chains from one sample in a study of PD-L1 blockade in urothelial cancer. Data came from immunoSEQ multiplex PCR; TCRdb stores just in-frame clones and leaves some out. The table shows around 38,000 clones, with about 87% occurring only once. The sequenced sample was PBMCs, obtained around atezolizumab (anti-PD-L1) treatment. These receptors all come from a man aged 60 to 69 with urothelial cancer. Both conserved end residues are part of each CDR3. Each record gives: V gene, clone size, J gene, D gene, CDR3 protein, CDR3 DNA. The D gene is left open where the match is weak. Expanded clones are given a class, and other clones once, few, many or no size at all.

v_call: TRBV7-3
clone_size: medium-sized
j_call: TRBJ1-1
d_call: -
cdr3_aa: CASSLQNGLGKNTEAFF
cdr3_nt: TGTGCCAGCAGTCTACAAAACGGACTGGGGAAGAACACTGAAGCTTTCTTT

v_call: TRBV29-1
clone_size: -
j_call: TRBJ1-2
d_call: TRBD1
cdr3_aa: CSVEYTGQGNGYTF
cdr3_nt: TGCAGCGTTGAATATACGGGACAGGGGAATGGCTACACCTTC

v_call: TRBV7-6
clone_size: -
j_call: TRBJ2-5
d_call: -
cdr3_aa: CASQATGTETQYF
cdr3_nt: TGTGCCTCGCAGGCAACAGGGACGGAGACCCAGTACTTC

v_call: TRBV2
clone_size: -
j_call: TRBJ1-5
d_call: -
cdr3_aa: CASSQGQGNQPQHF
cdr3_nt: TGTGCCAGCAGCCAGGGACAAGGCAATCAGCCCCAGCATTTT

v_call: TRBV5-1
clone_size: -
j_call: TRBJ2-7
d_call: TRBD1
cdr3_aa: CASSLGRGQEYEQYF
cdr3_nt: TGCGCCAGCAGCTTGGGTAGGGGGCAGGAATACGAGCAGTACTTC

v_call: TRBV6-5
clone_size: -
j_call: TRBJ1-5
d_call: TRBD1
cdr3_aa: CASSRTGGNQPQHF
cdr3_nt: TGTGCCAGCAGTCGGACAGGGGGCAATCAGCCCCAGCATTTT

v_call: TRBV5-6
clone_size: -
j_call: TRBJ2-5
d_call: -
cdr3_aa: CASSFVRGETQYF
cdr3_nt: TGTGCCAGCAGCTTTGTTAGGGGCGAGACCCAGTACTTC

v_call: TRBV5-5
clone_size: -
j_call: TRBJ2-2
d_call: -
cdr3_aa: CASRLWGETGELFF
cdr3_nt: TGTGCCAGCAGGTTGTGGGGGGAGACCGGGGAGCTGTTTTTT

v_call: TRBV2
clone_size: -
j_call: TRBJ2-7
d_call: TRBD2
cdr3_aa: CARGLAGSHEQYF
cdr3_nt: TGTGCCAGGGGACTAGCGGGTTCCCACGAGCAGTACTTC

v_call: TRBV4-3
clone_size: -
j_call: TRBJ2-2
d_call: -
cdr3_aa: CASSDGPPAVNTGELFF
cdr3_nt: TGCGCCAGCAGCGATGGGCCTCCGGCCGTGAACACCGGGGAGCTGTTTTTT

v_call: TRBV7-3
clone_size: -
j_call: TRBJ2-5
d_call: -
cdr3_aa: CASSLTTAQETQYF
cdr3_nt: TGTGCCAGCAGCTTAACGACAGCCCAAGAGACCCAGTACTTC

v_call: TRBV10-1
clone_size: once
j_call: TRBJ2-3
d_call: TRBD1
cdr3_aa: CASSGTGTADTQYF
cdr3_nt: TGCGCCAGCAGTGGGACAGGGACGGCAGATACGCAGTATTTT

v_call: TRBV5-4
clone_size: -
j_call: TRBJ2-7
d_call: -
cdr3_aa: CASSPGSTYEQYF
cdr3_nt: TGTGCCAGCAGCCCCGGGTCAACCTACGAGCAGTACTTC

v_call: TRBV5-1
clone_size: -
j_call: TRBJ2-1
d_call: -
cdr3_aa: CASSLEQALYNEQFF
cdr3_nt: TGCGCCAGCAGCTTGGAACAGGCCCTTTACAATGAGCAGTTCTTC

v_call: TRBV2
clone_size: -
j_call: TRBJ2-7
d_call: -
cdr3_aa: CASSATGLKQYF
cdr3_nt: TGTGCCAGCAGTGCTACAGGGTTGAAGCAGTACTTC

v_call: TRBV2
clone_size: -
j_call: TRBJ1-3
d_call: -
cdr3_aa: CASSERTPRSSGNTIYF
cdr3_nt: TGTGCCAGCAGTGAAAGAACCCCGAGGAGCTCTGGAAACACCATATATTTT

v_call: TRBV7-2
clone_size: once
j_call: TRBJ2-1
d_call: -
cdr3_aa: CASSAVRSSYNEQFF
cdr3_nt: TGTGCCAGCAGCGCAGTCCGGAGCTCCTACAATGAGCAGTTCTTC

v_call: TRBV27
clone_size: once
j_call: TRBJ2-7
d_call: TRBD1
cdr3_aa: CASSPGDRHFAEQYF
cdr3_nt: TGTGCCAGCAGTCCCGGGGACAGACATTTTGCCGAGCAGTACTTC

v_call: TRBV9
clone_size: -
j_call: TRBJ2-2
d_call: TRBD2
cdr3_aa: CASSVSSGYDTGELFF
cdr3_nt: TGTGCCAGCAGCGTCTCTAGCGGGTATGACACCGGGGAGCTGTTTTTT

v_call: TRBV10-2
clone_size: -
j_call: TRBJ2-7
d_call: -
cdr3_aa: CASSENSRYEQYF
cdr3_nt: TGCGCCAGCAGTGAGAACAGTCGCTACGAGCAGTACTTC

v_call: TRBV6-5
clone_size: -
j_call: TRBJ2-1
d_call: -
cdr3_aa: CASSWTRGVQFF
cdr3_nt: TGTGCCAGCAGTTGGACCAGGGGGGTGCAGTTCTTC

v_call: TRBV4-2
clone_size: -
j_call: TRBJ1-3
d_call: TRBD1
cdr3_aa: CASSHGSRDRGPGGNTIYF
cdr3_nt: TGTGCCAGCAGCCATGGGTCCCGGGACAGGGGGCCGGGAGGAAACACCATATATTTT

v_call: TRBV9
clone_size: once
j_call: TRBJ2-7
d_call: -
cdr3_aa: CASSARAVPDEQYF
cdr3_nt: TGTGCCAGCAGCGCTAGAGCCGTGCCGGACGAGCAGTACTTC

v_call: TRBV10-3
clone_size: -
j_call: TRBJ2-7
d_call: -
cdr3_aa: CAISETGSHEQYF
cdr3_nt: TGTGCCATCAGTGAAACCGGGAGCCACGAGCAGTACTTC

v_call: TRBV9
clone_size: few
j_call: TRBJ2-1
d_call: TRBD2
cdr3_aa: CASSGSGKVGGNEQFF
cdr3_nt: TGTGCCAGCAGCGGTAGCGGGAAGGTCGGGGGCAATGAGCAGTTCTTC

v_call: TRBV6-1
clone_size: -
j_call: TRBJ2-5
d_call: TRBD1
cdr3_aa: CASSDRDRGRETQYF
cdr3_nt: TGTGCCAGCAGTGATCGGGACAGGGGTCGGGAGACCCAGTACTTC

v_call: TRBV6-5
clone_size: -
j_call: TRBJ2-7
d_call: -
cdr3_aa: CASSPQQGPYEQYF
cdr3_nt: TGTGCCAGCAGCCCACAGCAGGGCCCTTACGAGCAGTACTTC

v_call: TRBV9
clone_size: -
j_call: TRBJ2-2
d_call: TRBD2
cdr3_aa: CASSKRTSGRAAGGTGELFF
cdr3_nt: TGTGCCAGCAGCAAACGGACTAGCGGGAGGGCCGCCGGGGGTACAGGGGAGCTGTTTTTT

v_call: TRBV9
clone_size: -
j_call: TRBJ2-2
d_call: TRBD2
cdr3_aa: CASSVGLADILRTGELFF
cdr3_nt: TGTGCCAGCAGCGTAGGTCTAGCGGACATCCTCAGAACCGGGGAGCTGTTTTTT

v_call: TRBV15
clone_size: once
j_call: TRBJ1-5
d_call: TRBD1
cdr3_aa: CATSRSTGQVGPQHF
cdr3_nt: TGTGCCACCAGCAGATCAACGGGACAGGTAGGGCCCCAGCATTTT

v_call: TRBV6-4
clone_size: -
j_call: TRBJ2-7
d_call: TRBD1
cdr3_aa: CASSRPTGGFGSYEQYF
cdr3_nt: TGTGCCTCCAGCCGTCCCACAGGGGGCTTCGGATCCTACGAGCAGTACTTC

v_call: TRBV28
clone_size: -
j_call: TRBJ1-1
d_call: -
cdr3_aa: CASRASGENTEAFF
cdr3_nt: TGTGCCAGCAGGGCTTCGGGGGAGAACACTGAAGCTTTCTTT

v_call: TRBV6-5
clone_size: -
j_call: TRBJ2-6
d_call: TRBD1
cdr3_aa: CASSWDSSGANVLTF
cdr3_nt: TGTGCCAGCAGTTGGGACAGCTCTGGGGCCAACGTCCTGACTTTC

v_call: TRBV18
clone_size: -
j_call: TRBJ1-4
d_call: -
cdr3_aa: CASSPPSDRNEKLFF
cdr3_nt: TGTGCCAGCTCACCACCTTCCGATCGGAATGAAAAACTGTTTTTT

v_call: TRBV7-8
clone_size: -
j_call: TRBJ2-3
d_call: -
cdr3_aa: CASSLGRDTQYF
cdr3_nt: TGTGCCAGCAGCTTAGGCCGGGATACGCAGTATTTT

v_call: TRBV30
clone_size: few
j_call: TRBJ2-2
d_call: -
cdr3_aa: CAWTRENGELFF
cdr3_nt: TGTGCCTGGACTCGGGAGAACGGGGAGCTGTTTTTT

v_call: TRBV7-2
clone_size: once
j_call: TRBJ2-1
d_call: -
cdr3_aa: CASSLVPKTGSSYNEQFF
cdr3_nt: TGTGCCAGCAGCTTAGTCCCTAAAACAGGTTCCTCCTACAATGAGCAGTTCTTC

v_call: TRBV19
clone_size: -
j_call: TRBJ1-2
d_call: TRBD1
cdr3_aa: CASSGLGRQGSYGYTF
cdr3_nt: TGTGCCAGTAGTGGATTAGGGCGACAGGGCTCCTATGGCTACACCTTC

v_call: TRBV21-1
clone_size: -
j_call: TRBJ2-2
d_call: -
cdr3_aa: CASSKASGRDTGELFF
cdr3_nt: TGTGCCAGCAGCAAAGCTAGCGGGAGAGATACCGGGGAGCTGTTTTTT

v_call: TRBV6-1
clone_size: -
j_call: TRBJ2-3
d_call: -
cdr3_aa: CASRAQGTSTDTQYF
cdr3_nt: TGTGCCAGCAGAGCTCAGGGGACGAGCACAGATACGCAGTATTTT

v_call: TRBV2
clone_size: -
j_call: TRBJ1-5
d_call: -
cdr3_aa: CASSLNLNQPQHF
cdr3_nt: TGTGCCAGCAGTCTAAACTTGAATCAGCCCCAGCATTTT

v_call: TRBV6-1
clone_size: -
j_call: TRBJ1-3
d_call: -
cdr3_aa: CAQPGNSSGNTIYF
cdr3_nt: TGTGCCCAACCGGGGAATAGTTCTGGAAACACCATATATTTT